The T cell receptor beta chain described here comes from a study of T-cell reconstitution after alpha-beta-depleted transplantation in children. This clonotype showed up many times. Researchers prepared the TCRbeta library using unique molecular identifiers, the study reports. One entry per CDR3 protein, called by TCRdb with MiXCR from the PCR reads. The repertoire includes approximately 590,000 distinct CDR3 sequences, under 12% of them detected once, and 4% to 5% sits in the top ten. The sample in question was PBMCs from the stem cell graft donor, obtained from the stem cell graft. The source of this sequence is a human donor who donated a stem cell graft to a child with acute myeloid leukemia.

CDR3 bases: TGCAGCGTTGTGCGGCAGGGGGCGGGAGAGCAGTACTTC. It encodes CSVVRQGAGEQYF. This chain links TRBV29-1 with TRBJ2-7; 8 bases are a match to TRBD1. In germline, CDR1 is SQVTM, CDR2 ANQGSEA. V shed 4 bases and J 7 bases; nucleotides not matched to a gene: 9. The CDR3 consists of 13 residues.